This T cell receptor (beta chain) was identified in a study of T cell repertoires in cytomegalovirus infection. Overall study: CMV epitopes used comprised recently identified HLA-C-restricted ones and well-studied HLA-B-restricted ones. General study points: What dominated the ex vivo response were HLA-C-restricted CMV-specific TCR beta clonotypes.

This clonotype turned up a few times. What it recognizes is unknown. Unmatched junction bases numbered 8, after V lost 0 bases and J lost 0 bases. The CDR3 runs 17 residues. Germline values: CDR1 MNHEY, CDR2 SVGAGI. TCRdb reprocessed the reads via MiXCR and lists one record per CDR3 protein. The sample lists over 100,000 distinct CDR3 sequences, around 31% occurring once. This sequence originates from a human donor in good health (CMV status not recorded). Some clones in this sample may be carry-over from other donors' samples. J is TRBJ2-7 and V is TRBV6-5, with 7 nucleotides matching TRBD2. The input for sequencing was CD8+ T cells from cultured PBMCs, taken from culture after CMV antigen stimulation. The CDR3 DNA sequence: TGTGCCAGCAGTTACTCGTCCAGCGGGGCGGCCTCCTACGAGCAGTACTTC. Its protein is CASSYSSSGAASYEQYF.